Below, 13 T cell receptor beta chains from the same sample are listed, as sequenced in a study of Graves' ophthalmopathy and Graves' hyperthyroidism. For repertoire sequencing, the TCR beta CDR3 regions were amplified from RNA transcripts. HTBI-primed first-round RT-PCR preceded second-round multiplex PCR. TCRdb analysed the multiplex PCR reads with MiXCR anew, one entry per CDR3 protein. Among under 350,000 distinct CDR3 sequences listed, under 20% were seen once. Sequenced input: peripheral blood. Receptors were obtained from an adult man with Graves' ophthalmopathy.

The count of this clonotype is one. The chain is built from TRBV11-1 and TRBJ2-2; D is possibly TRBD1 or TRBD2 (5 bases each). The CDR3 spans 17 residues. Germline-derived CDR1 and CDR2 are SGHAT and FQDESV (reference sequence). V lost 2 bases to trimming and J lost 4 bases, with 17 bases between them. CDR3 nucleotides: TGTGCCAGCAGCTTAAGATTTGGGACCCTCGGCACCGGGGAGCTGTTTTTT. Protein: CASSLRFGTLGTGELFF.

This clonotype was picked up many times. V is TRBV27 and J is TRBJ1-6; D ambiguous. Between the trimmed V and J ends, which lost 2 bases and 14 bases, there was a span of 19 bases. The germline V gene encodes CDR1 MNHEY and CDR2 SMNVEV (reference sequence). The CDR3 length is 15 residues. The CDR3 bases are TGTGCCAGCAGTTTACAATCCCTGGGCGTTCGGGCCCTCCACTTT. Residues: CASSLQSLGVRALHF.

This clonotype was found many times. The V gene is TRBV30, the J gene TRBJ1-1; 8 nucleotides match TRBD1. Germline assignment: CDR1 GTSNPN and CDR2 SVGIG (reference sequence). V gave up 3 bases and J gave up 6 bases; unmatched junction bases: 12. The CDR3 is 15 amino acids. The CDR3 DNA is TGTGCCTGGAGCTCTAGGGACAGGCCAGGGGCTGAAGCTTTCTTT. Protein: CAWSSRDRPGAEAFF. The full variable domain, in which reference TRBV30 and TRBJ1-1 provide the parts outside the CDR3, is SQTIHQWPATLVQPVGSPLSLECTVEGTSNPNLYWYRQAAGRGLQLLFYSVGIGQISSEVPQNLSASRPQDRQFILSSKKLLLSDSGFYLCAWSSRDRPGAEAFFGQGTRLTVV.

Points on this clonotype: One end of the junction does not line up with germline, which may come from a read error. The gene calls are TRBV6-1 and TRBJ2-7; 7 bases are shared with TRBD1. CDR1 is MNHNS, CDR2 SASEGT, per germline. This CDR3 spans 14 amino acids. CDR3 in DNA: TGTGCCGGCAGCTTCCCGGACAGGACAGACGAGCAGTACTTC. Residues: CAGSFPDRTDEQYF.

The V gene is TRBV18, the J gene TRBJ2-5; 7 nucleotides match TRBD1. Germline V gives CDR1 KGHSH, CDR2 LQKENI. V shed 6 bases, J shed 2 bases, and the junction held 6 bases outside the gene matches. The CDR3 consists of 14 residues. The CDR3 region is CASSPGQSQETQYF. CDR3 nucleotide sequence: TGTGCCAGCTCGCCGGGACAGTCGCAAGAGACCCAGTACTTC. Full variable domain (remainder filled in from reference TRBV18 and TRBJ2-5): NAGVMQNPRHLVRRRGQEARLRCSPMKGHSHVYWYRQLPEEGLKFMVYLQKENIIDESGMPKERFSAEFPKEGPSILRIQQVVRGDSAAYFCASSPGQSQETQYFGPGTRLLVL.

This clonotype was detected ten times or more. The genes are TRBV19 and TRBJ1-5, with D unresolved. Germline-derived CDR1 and CDR2 are LNHDA and SQIVND (reference sequence). Between the trimmed V and J ends, which lost 3 bases and 2 bases, there was a span of 14 bases. The CDR3 is made up of 16 amino acids. The CDR3 loop is CASSMVTTVGNQPQHF. The CDR3 DNA reads as TGTGCCAGTAGTATGGTGACAACTGTGGGCAATCAGCCCCAGCATTTT.

There are many counts of this clonotype. The chain couples TRBV12-3 or TRBV12-4 to TRBJ2-2, with D unresolved. The V gene lost 11 bases and the J gene lost 4 bases, with 11 bases spanning the gap. The CDR3 runs to 12 residues. CDR3 residues: CASIGFTGELFF. The DNA for the CDR3 is TGTGCCTCCATTGGATTCACCGGGGAGCTGTTTTTT.

This clonotype has at least ten counts. The chain carries TRBV30 and TRBJ1-6; 8 bases are shared with TRBD1. Trimming took 1 base from V and 7 from J; bases not matched to a gene: 12. CDR1 GTSNPN and CDR2 SVGIG come from the germline V gene (reference sequence). The CDR3 totals 17 residues. The CDR3 here is CAWSAPGTGLRNSPLHF. The CDR3, as DNA: TGTGCCTGGAGTGCCCCGGGGACAGGCTTGCGAAATTCACCCCTCCACTTT.

The chain employs TRBV11-2 and TRBJ2-2, with 8 nucleotides matching TRBD2. V shed 2 bases and J 4 bases; nucleotides not matched to a gene: 6. Germline V gene sequence: CDR1 SGHAT, CDR2 FQNNGV. CDR3 length equals 16 residues. The DNA for the CDR3 is TGTGCCAGCAGCTTATACAGCGGGAGTATCACCGGGGAGCTGTTTTTT. Protein sequence: CASSLYSGSITGELFF.

The chain carries TRBV12-3 or TRBV12-4 and TRBJ2-3; 11 bases are shared with TRBD2. With 6 bases clipped from V and 8 bases from J, the junction kept 1 base outside the gene matches. CDR3 length: 12 amino acids. CDR3 region: CASRLAGATQYF. The DNA for the CDR3 is TGTGCCAGCAGACTAGCGGGAGCTACGCAGTATTTT.

This clonotype was seen ten or more times. The chain is built from TRBV3-1 and TRBJ1-6, with D uncertain. The CDR3 runs to 14 residues. The V end lost 8 bases, the J end lost 6 bases, and 14 bases lay between the germline ends. Germline-derived CDR1 and CDR2 are LGHDT and YNNKEL (reference sequence). Here the CDR3 DNA reads TGTGCCAGCGACAAACGGGGAGGTAATTCACCCCTCCACTTT. Protein: CASDKRGGNSPLHF.

This clonotype was seen repeatedly, ten times or more. The J gene is TRBJ1-1, the V gene TRBV5-1; D unclear. Germline lookup yields CDR1 SGHRS and CDR2 YFSETQ. This CDR3 region has 14 residues. V shed 3 bases and J shed 2 bases, with 11 bases lying between them. CDR3 amino acids: CASSSVKGNTEAFF. CDR3 DNA sequence: TGCGCCAGCAGCTCGGTGAAGGGTAACACTGAAGCTTTCTTT.

This clonotype was seen repeatedly, ten times or more. The rearrangement joins TRBV24-1 to TRBJ2-2; D tentatively fits TRBD1 or TRBD2 (6 bases each). Trimming removed 0 bases at V and 5 bases at J, with 12 bases between. Germline CDR1 is KGHDR and CDR2 is SFDVKD. CDR3 length: 16 amino acids. CDR3: CATSDLQGGKTGELFF. The CDR3, as DNA: TGTGCCACCAGTGATTTGCAAGGGGGGAAGACCGGGGAGCTGTTTTTT.